Each of the 14 T cell receptor beta chains below was sequenced from the same sample in a study of cytomegalovirus exposure and HLA in healthy donors. The PCR employed 60 Vbeta primers together with 13 Jbeta primers. Data came from immunoSEQ multiplex PCR; TCRdb stores just in-frame clones and leaves some out. The repertoire holds roughly 150,000 clones, with roughly 85% as singletons. Sample: PBMCs. These TCRs come from a boy between 2 and 15 years old in good health and CMV-seronegative.

V usage is TRBV14 and J usage is TRBJ2-7; no reliable D call. The CDR3 spans 13 residues. From germline, CDR1 is SGHDN and CDR2 FVKESK. V lost 0 bases and J lost 4, with 7 bases in between. The CDR3 DNA reads as TGTGCCAGCAGCCAAGACAGAACATACGAGCAGTACTTC. Amino acids: CASSQDRTYEQYF.

This clone was seen only a few times. V and J are TRBV6-1 and TRBJ1-2, with 8 bases that match TRBD1. CDR1 and CDR2 from the germline V gene are MNHNS and SASEGT. J gave up 2 bases and V 5 bases, and 1 base lay outside the gene matches. The CDR3 contains 13 residues. This chain's CDR3 is CASSRTGNYGYTF. CDR3 DNA sequence: TGTGCCAGCAGTAGGACAGGGAACTATGGCTACACCTTC.

The chain recombines TRBV14 with TRBJ2-3, with no clear D. This CDR3 is 12 amino acids long. Trimming cost V 4 bases and J 6 bases, with 8 bases left between them. From germline, CDR1 is SGHDN and CDR2 FVKESK. CDR3 in amino acids: CASSPTWDTQYF. As DNA, the CDR3 is TGTGCCAGCAGCCCGACATGGGATACGCAGTATTTT.

The V and J genes are TRBV15 and TRBJ2-7; 12 positions agree with TRBD2. V lost 0 bases, J lost 5 bases, and 14 bases stayed unmatched. Germline V gives CDR1 LNHNV, CDR2 YYDKDF (reference sequence). The CDR3 contains 19 residues. As DNA, the CDR3 is TGTGCCACCAGCAGAGATCCCACACCCTCTAGCGGGAGGGCCGACGAGCAGTACTTC. This encodes CATSRDPTPSSGRADEQYF. Full variable domain (remainder filled in from reference TRBV15 and TRBJ2-7): DAMVIQNPRYQVTQFGKPVTLSCSQTLNHNVMYWYQQKSSQAPKLLFHYYDKDFNNEADTPDNFQSRRPNTSFCFLDIRSPGLGDTAMYLCATSRDPTPSSGRADEQYFGPGTRLTVT.

The chain recombines TRBV28 with TRBJ2-7; D gene uncertain. This CDR3 spans 14 amino acids. Germline V lookup: CDR1 MDHEN, CDR2 SYDVKM. V was pared by 3 bases and J by 0 bases, with 9 bases between. As DNA, the CDR3 is TGTGCCAGCAGTTTGGTGGTGAGCTCCTACGAGCAGTACTTC. The encoded protein is CASSLVVSSYEQYF.

The chain carries TRBV29-1 and TRBJ2-3; possible D gene TRBD2, 6 bases. Germline CDR1 SQVTM, CDR2 ANQGSEA. The CDR3 sequence is 13 residues long. V was clipped by 7 bases and J by 10 bases, with 21 bases between them. The CDR3 protein is CSAGSPEGYPQYF. CDR3 nucleotide sequence: TGCAGCGCGGGATCGCCGGAGGGATATCCGCAGTATTTT.

This chain connects TRBV28 to TRBJ1-2; TRBD1 aligns across 8 bases. The V gene end was trimmed by 5 bases and the J gene end by 8 bases; junction bases not matched to a gene: 7. Germline CDR1 MDHEN, CDR2 SYDVKM. This CDR3 has 13 amino acids. The CDR3 coding sequence is TGTGCCAGCAGTCCCTCGACAGGGGAGGGCTACACCTTC. Translation gives CASSPSTGEGYTF.

V usage is TRBV27 and J usage is TRBJ1-1, with a possible D match to TRBD1 (6 bases). Trimming took off 0 bases at V and 6 bases at J, with 11 bases between the two ends. CDR1 is MNHEY and CDR2 is SMNVEV in the germline V gene (reference sequence). The CDR3 contains 14 residues. The CDR3 is CASSLSGTLAEAFF. CDR3 DNA sequence: TGTGCCAGCAGTTTATCGGGGACACTTGCTGAAGCTTTCTTT.

The chain combines TRBV2 with TRBJ2-5, with D tentatively TRBD1 (5 bases). Between the trimmed V and J ends, which lost 6 bases and 4 bases, there was a span of 12 bases. Germline-derived CDR1 and CDR2 are SNHLY and FYNNEI. This CDR3 has 13 residues. The CDR3 DNA follows: TGTGCCAGCAGCACCGGACATCGAGAGACCCAGTACTTC. It encodes CASSTGHRETQYF.

This clone was counted a few times. V gene TRBV4-2 combines with J gene TRBJ2-1; 7 nucleotides line up with TRBD2. This CDR3 is 16 amino acids long. The J segment lost 2 bases and the V segment lost 0 bases, leaving 4 bases of the junction unmatched. Germline V CDR1 and CDR2: LGHNA, YNFKEQ. The CDR3 region is CASSQEPAGTYNEQFF. CDR3 nucleotides: TGTGCCAGCAGCCAAGAGCCAGCGGGGACCTACAATGAGCAGTTCTTC.

The V and J genes are TRBV7-9 and TRBJ2-1; tentatively, D is TRBD2 (6 bases). Per germline, CDR1 SEHNR and CDR2 FQNEAQ (reference sequence). Trimming cost V 5 bases and J 5 bases, with 16 bases left between them. The CDR3 is made up of 15 amino acids. CDR3 in DNA: TGTGCCAGCAGCCCTACCTCCGGGAGTCACAATGAGCAGTTCTTC. Translated, it gives CASSPTSGSHNEQFF.

The V gene is TRBV6-5, the J gene TRBJ1-1, with 11 bases lining up with TRBD1. V lost 4 bases to trimming and J lost 7 bases; unmatched junction nucleotides: 11. The CDR3 sequence is 16 residues long. Looked up from germline, CDR1 is MNHEY and CDR2 is SVGAGI. The CDR3 DNA reads TGTGCCAGCAGTTCGCATCGGACAGGGGGCAGGATTGAAGCTTTCTTT. It translates to CASSSHRTGGRIEAFF.

The rearrangement joins TRBV28 to TRBJ1-5; D unresolved. V lost 3 bases and J 1 base, leaving 13 bases between the germline ends. CDR3 size: 16 residues. Per germline, CDR1 MDHEN and CDR2 SYDVKM. CDR3 in amino acids: CASSFDYNPSNQPQHF. CDR3 bases: TGTGCCAGCAGTTTTGATTACAACCCAAGCAATCAGCCCCAGCATTTT.

This chain's CDR3 is CASSYPGDRVYNEQFF. DNA of the CDR3: TGTGCCAGCAGTTACCCGGGGGACAGGGTCTACAATGAGCAGTTCTTC. The chain links TRBV6-6 to TRBJ2-1; TRBD1 aligns across 9 bases. V lost 2 bases, J lost 3 bases, and 5 bases stayed unmatched. The CDR3 is 16 residues long. Germline lookup yields CDR1 MNHNY and CDR2 SVGAGI (reference sequence).